A single sample is the source of the 2 T cell receptor beta chains below, sequenced in a study of T cells in Graves' hyperthyroidism and ophthalmopathy. Amplified TCR beta CDR3 regions came from RNA transcripts. Carried out on the TCR CDR3, a first-round RT-PCR used the HTBI primer set. One entry per CDR3 protein results from TCRdb running MiXCR on the multiplex PCR reads. The top ten clones hold less than 45% of a sample with 300,000 to 400,000 distinct CDR3 sequences, roughly 18% of them seen once. The source material was blood. Source of these receptors: a man aged 18 to 30 with Graves' ophthalmopathy.

This clonotype has only a few counts. A much larger clone sits a single nucleotide away, making a read error possible. The chain employs TRBV4-1 and TRBJ1-1; TRBD1 matches 8 bases. The CDR3 has 14 amino acids. V shed 5 bases and J 1 base; nucleotides not matched to a gene: 3. Germline loops: CDR1 MGHRA, CDR2 YSYEKL. The CDR3 DNA reads TGCGCCAGCAGCAGGGGACAGGCGAACACTGAAGCTTTCTTT. Translation: CASSRGQANTEAFF.

V usage is TRBV19 and J usage is TRBJ1-2; a possible D gene is TRBD1 (5 bases). The CDR3 spans 15 residues. The V end lost 4 bases, the J end lost 0 bases, and 12 bases lay between the germline ends. Germline V gene sequence: CDR1 LNHDA, CDR2 SQIVND (reference sequence). CDR3 protein: CASSTRDPANYGYTF. CDR3 bases: TGTGCCAGTAGTACCCGGGACCCAGCTAACTATGGCTACACCTTC.